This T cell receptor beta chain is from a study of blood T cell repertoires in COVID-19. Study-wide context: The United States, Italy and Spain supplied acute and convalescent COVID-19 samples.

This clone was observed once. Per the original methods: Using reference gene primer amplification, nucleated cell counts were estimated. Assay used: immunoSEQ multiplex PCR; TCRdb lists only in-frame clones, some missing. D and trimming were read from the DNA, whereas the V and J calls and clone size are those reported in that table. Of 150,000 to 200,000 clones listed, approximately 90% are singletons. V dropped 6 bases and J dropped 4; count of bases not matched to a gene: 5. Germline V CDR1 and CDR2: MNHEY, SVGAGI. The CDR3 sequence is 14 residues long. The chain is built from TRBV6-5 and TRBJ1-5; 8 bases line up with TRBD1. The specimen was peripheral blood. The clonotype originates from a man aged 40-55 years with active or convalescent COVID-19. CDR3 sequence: CASRQGQENQPQHF. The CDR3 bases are TGTGCCAGCAGACAGGGACAGGAAAATCAGCCCCAGCATTTT.